This T cell receptor beta chain emerged from a study of T cell responses to AZD1222 COVID-19 vaccine. Study outcomes and limitations: A mostly white British donor set with more females was recruited, and clonal diversity was possibly underestimated. Among AZD1222 vaccinees, only 6 or 7 were seropositive at baseline.

As concerns this clone: Its antigen is unknown.

The CDR3 extends over 12 amino acids. V shed 9 bases and J shed 5 bases, with 13 bases lying between them. Germline V CDR1 and CDR2: SNHLY, FYNNEI. Assay: immunoSEQ multiplex PCR; the TCRdb copy retains only in-frame clones and omits some. Counted here are around 100,000 clones, about 90% occurring once; the ten biggest clones make up about 1.5%. The origin of this receptor is an adult in good health. The chain combines TRBV2 with TRBJ2-5; D call uncertain. This specimen consisted of peripheral blood, obtained on day 0 of AZD1222 vaccination. The CDR3 coding sequence is TGTGCCAGGGAGTTTTATGGTGAGACCCAGTACTTC. This sequence encodes CAREFYGETQYF.